The following is a T cell receptor beta chain sequence with its context. Its antigen is not identified. Both iRepertoire HTBI primers and Arm-PCR of CDR3 regions were used to build the TCR beta libraries. TCRdb re-called the multiplex PCR reads through MiXCR, storing one row per CDR3 protein. This sample carries hundreds of thousands of distinct CDR3 sequences, around 12% of them seen once, and the ten largest clones take over 7%. The data are from a study of regulatory T cells in long-lasting Graves disease. Study-wide results and caveats: Fewer public clonotypes were shared by new patients (around 970) than by persistent patients (2,741).

The time point was: newly diagnosed GD, antithyroid drugs for less than 3 months. PBMC-extracted RNA yielded the TCR library. About 9.2 milliliters of peripheral blood were taken and placed in EDTA tubes. Unmatched junction bases numbered 8, after V lost 6 bases and J lost 2 bases. Germline-derived CDR1 and CDR2 are MDHEN and SYDVKM. This CDR3 region has 16 residues. A further study also used this sample, focusing on T cells in Graves' hyperthyroidism and ophthalmopathy. According to that study: Clonotypes that were expanded in thyroid above 0.001 mostly appeared in blood too.

Specimen: peripheral blood mononuclear cells (PBMCs), collected at new diagnosis, from a patient treated with antithyroid drugs. The sequence derives from a woman in her thirties with Graves disease. This chain links TRBV28 with TRBJ2-3; 10 positions match TRBD2. CDR3 sequence: CASSIGLAALTDTQYF. The CDR3 region has the DNA TGTGCCAGCAGCATCGGACTAGCGGCACTCACAGATACGCAGTATTTT.